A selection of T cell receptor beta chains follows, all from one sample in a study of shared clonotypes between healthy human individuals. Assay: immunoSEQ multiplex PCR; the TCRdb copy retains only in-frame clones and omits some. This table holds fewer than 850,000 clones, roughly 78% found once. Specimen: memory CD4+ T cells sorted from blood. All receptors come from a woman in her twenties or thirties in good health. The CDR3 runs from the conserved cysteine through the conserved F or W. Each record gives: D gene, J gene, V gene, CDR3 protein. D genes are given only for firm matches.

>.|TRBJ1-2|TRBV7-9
CASSRGEYYGYTF
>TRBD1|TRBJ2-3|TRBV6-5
CASLRGQGADTQYF
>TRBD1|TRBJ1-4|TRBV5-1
CASSLQGPLNEKLFF
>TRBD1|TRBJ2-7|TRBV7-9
CASSRTGTYEQYF
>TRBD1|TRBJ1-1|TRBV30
CAWGLRQGTEAFF
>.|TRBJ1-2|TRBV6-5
CASSYEAEAGYTF
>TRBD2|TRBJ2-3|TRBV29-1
CSVEAGGPTDTQYF
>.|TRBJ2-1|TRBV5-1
CASSLAGSYNEQFF
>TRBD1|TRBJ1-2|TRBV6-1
CASSLTGPYGYTF
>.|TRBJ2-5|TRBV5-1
CASSTGTDGGETQYF
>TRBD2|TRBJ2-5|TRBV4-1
CASSQGPGGEETQYF
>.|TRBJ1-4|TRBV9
CASSVAIRSNEKLFF
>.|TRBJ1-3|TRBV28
CASSPPGLYSGNTIYF
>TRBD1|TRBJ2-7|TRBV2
CASSETGDEQYF
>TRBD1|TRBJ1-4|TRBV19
CASRRDSLEKLFF
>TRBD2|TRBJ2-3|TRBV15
CATSRDRLAGAAQYF
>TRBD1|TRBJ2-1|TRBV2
CASDRDNEQFF
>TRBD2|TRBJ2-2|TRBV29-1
CSARTSGTRPNTGELFF
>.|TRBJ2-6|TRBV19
CASSETGVSVLTF
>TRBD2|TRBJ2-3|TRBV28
CASSLGLAGGGDTQYF
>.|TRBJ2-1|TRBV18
CASSHRDTSYNEQFF
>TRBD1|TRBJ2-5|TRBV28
CASSQPQGVETQYF
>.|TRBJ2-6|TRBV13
CASSLQGTGANVLTF
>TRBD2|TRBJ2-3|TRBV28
CASSFIGREKSTDTQYF
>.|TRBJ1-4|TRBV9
CASSPRQRENEKLFF
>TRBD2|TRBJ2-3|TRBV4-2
CASSRTSVGSGMSTDTQYF
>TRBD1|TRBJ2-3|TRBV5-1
CASSLGQGASTDTQYF
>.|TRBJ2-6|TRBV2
CASSDYGKRASGANVLTF
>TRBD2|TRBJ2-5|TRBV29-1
CSAESGGETQYF
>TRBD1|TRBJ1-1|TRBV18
CASSFGQGAGEAFF
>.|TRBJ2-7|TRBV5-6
CASSLAGGRWGKNEQYF
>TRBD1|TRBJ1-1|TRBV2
CASSGTRQGARSFF
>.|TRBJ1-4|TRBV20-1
CSAEAEKLFF
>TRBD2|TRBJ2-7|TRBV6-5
CASTSGRSEQYF
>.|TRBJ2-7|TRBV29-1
CSVGVAGEQYF
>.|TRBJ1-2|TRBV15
CATSSQRSSYGYTF
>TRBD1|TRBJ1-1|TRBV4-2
CASSQGDRDVGEAFF
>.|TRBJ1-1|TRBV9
CASSVSWGNTEAFF
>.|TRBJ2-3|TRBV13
CASSLGTVYTDTQYF
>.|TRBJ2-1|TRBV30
CACPNSGISYNEQFF
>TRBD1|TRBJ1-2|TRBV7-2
CASSPYRGERLGYTF
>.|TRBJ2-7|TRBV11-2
CASSFGKGNEQYF
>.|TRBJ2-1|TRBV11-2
CASTLDGLYNEQFF
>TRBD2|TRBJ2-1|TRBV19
CASSSAGYNEQFF
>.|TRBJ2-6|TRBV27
CASSLWGIGANVLTF
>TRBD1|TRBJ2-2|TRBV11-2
CASSLTGGNTGELFF
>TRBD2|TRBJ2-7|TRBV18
CASSPLAGGHYEQYF
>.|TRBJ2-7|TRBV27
CASSRGYMRYF
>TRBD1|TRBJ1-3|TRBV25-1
CASSRQGAFGNTIYF
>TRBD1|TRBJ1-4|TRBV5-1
CASRIGYRGTNEKLFF
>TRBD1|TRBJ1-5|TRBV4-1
CASSQDPQGTGGTQPQHF
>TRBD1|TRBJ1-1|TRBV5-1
CASSQGQVTEAFF